Below are 3 T cell receptor beta chains sequenced from a single sample in a study of T cell changes during pregnancy in multiple sclerosis. The assay was immunoSEQ multiplex PCR, and TCRdb's table has in-frame clones only and misses some. The table shows tens of thousands of clones, with 85% to 95% occurring only once. The starting material was CD4+ T cells from peripheral blood mononuclear cells, obtained in the second trimester of pregnancy. These receptors originate from a female donor with multiple sclerosis, enrolled in a pregnancy study.

This chain connects TRBV10-3 to TRBJ2-3, with 9 positions matching TRBD2. Germline CDR1 is ENHRY and CDR2 is SYGVKD. The trim removed 4 bases at V and 2 bases at J, leaving 4 bases unmatched. The CDR3 contains 15 residues. Here the CDR3 reads CAISGGTSNTDTQYF. In nucleotides, the CDR3 is TGTGCCATCAGTGGTGGGACTAGCAACACAGATACGCAGTATTTT.

The genes are TRBV7-2 and TRBJ1-1, with 8 nucleotides matching TRBD1. The CDR3 contains 18 residues. The trim removed 5 bases at V and 1 base at J, leaving 15 bases unmatched. The germline V gene has CDR1 SGHTA and CDR2 FQGNSA. The CDR3 DNA follows: TGTGCCAGCAGCCCTTGGGGACAGGCCCTCGGGGGGAACACTGAAGCTTTCTTT. It translates to CASSPWGQALGGNTEAFF. The full variable domain, in which reference TRBV7-2 and TRBJ1-1 provide the parts outside the CDR3, is GAGVSQSPSNKVTEKGKDVELRCDPISGHTALYWYRQSLGQGLEFLIYFQGNSAPDKSGLPSDRFSAERTGGSVSTLTIQRTQQEDSAVYLCASSPWGQALGGNTEAFFGQGTRLTVV.

The chain is built from TRBV5-5 and TRBJ2-2; possible D gene TRBD2, 5 bases. Germline V gene data show CDR1 as SGHKS and CDR2 as YYEKEE (reference sequence). The CDR3 sequence is 14 residues long. The V end was cut by 3 bases, the J end by 3 bases, with 9 bases between. CDR3 coding DNA: TGTGCCAGCAGCTCCGCGAGGGACACCGGGGAGCTGTTTTTT. Encoded protein: CASSSARDTGELFF.